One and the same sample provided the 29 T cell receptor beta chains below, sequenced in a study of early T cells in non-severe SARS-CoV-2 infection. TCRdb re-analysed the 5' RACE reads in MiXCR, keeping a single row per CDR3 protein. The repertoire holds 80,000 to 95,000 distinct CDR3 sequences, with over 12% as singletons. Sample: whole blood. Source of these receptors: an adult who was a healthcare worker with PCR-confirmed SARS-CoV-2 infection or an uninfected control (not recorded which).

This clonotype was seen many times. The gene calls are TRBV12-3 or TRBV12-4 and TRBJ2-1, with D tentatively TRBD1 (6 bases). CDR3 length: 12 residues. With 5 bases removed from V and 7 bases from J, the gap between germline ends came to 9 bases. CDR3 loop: CASSLRGNEQFF. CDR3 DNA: TGTGCCAGCAGTCTCAGGGGTAATGAGCAGTTCTTC.

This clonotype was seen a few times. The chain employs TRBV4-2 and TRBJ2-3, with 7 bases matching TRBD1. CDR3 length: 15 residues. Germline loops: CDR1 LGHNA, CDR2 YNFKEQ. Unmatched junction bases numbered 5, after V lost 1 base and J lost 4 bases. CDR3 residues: CASSQARQGPDTQYF. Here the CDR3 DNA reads TGTGCCAGCAGCCAAGCGAGACAGGGCCCAGATACGCAGTATTTT.

CDR3 nucleotides: TGCAGTGCTAGATCCGAGCCAGAACGTCAAGAGACCCAGTACTTC. Translation gives CSARSEPERQETQYF. The chain uses TRBV20-1 and TRBJ2-5; D remains unclear. This CDR3 region has 15 residues. Germline CDR1 DFQATT, CDR2 SNEGSKA (reference sequence). Trimming removed 2 bases at V and 2 bases at J, with 15 bases between.

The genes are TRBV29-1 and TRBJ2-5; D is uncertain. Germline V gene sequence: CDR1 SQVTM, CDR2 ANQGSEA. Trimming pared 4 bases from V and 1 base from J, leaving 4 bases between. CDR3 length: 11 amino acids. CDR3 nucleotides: TGCAGCGTTGGGGGCCAAGAGACCCAGTACTTC. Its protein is CSVGGQETQYF.

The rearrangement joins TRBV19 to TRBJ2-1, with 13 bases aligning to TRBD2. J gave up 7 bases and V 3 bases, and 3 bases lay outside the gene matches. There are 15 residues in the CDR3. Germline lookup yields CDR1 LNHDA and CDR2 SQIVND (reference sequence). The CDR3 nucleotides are TGTGCCAGTAGTATCTCGGGACTAGCGGGGAATGAGCAGTTCTTC. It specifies CASSISGLAGNEQFF.

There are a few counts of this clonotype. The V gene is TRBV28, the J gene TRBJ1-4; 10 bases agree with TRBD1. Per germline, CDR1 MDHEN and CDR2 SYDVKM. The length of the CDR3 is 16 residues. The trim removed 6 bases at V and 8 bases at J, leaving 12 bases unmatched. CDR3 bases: TGTGCCAGCAGCAGCAGACAGGGGGCGGTAGGAGAAAAACTGTTTTTT. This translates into CASSSRQGAVGEKLFF.

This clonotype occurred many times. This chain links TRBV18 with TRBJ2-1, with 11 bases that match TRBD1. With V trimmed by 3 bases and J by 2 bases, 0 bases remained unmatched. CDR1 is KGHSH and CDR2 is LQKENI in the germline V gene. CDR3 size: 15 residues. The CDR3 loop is CASSPGQGAYNEQFF. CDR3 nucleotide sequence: TGTGCCAGCTCACCGGGACAGGGGGCCTACAATGAGCAGTTCTTC.

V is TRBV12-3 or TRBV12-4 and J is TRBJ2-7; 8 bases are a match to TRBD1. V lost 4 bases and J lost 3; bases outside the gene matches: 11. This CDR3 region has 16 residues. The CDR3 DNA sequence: TGTGCCAGCAGTTCACATACTTGGACAGGGAGCTACGAGCAGTACGTC. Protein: CASSSHTWTGSYEQYV.

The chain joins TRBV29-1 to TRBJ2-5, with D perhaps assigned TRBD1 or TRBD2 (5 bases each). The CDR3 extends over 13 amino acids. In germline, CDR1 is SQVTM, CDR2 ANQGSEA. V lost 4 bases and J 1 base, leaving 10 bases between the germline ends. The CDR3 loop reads CSVAGTLQETQYF. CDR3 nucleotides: TGCAGCGTTGCCGGGACCCTCCAAGAGACCCAGTACTTC.

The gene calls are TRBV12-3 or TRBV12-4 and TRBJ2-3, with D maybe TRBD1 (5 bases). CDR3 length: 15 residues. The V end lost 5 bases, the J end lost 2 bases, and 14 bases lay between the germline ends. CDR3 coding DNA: TGTGCCAGCAGTCCAGGGTTAACCCCCACAGATACGCAGTATTTT. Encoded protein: CASSPGLTPTDTQYF.

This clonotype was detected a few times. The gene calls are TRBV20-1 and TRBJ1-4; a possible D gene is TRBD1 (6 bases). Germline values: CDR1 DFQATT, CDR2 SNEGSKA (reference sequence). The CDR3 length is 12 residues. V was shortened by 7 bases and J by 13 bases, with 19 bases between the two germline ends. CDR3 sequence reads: CSVRTATGGLFF. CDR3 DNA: TGCAGTGTTAGGACAGCCACCGGGGGACTGTTTTTT.

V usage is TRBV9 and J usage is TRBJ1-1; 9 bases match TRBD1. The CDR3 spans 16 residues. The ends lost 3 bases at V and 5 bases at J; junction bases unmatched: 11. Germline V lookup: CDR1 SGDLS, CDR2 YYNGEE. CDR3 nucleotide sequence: TGTGCCAGCAGCGCCGTAACTTTAGACAGGGGGACTGAAGCTTTCTTT. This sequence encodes CASSAVTLDRGTEAFF. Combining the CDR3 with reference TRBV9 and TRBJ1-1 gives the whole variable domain DSGVTQTPKHLITATGQRVTLRCSPRSGDLSVYWYQQSLDQGLQFLIQYYNGEERAKGNILERFSAQQFPDLHSELNLSSLELGDSALYFCASSAVTLDRGTEAFFGQGTRLTVV.

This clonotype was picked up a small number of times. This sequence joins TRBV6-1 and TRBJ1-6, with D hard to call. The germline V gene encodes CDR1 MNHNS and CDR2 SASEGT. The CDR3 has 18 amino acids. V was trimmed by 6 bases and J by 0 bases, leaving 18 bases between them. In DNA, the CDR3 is TGTGCCAGCAGCAAAACCCCCGACCCGAGCTCCTATAATTCACCCCTCCACTTT. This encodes CASSKTPDPSSYNSPLHF.

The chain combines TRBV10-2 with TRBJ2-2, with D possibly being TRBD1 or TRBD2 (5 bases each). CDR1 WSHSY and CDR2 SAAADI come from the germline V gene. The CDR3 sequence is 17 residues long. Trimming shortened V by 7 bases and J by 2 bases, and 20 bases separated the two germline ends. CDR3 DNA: TGCGCCAGCACCGGTACGATCCGGGGCGTTAACACCGGGGAGCTGTTTTTT. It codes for CASTGTIRGVNTGELFF.

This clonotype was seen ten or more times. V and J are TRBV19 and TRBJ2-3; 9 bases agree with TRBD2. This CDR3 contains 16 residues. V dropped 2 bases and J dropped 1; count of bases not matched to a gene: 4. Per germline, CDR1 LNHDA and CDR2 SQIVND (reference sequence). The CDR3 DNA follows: TGTGCCAGTAGTATAAGAGCGGGGGGTCGCACAGATACGCAGTATTTT. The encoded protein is CASSIRAGGRTDTQYF.

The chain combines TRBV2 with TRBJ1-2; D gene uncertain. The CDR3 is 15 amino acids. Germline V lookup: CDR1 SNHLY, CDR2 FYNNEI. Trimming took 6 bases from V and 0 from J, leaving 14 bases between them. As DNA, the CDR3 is TGTGCCAGCAGCAGAGACCCCTTAGCTAACTATGGCTACACCTTC. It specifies CASSRDPLANYGYTF.

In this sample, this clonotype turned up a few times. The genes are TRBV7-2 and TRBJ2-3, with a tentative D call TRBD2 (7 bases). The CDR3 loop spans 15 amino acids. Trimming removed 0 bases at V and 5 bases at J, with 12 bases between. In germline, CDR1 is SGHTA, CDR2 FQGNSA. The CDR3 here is CASSLAGGPIDTQYF. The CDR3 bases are TGTGCCAGCAGCTTAGCGGGGGGGCCTATAGATACGCAGTATTTT.

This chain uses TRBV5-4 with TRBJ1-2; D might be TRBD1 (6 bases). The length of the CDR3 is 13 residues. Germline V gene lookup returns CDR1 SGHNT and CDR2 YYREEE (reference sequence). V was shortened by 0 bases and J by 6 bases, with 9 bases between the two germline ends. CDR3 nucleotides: TGTGCCAGCAGCTTGGACAGGGATGATGGCTACACCTTC. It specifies CASSLDRDDGYTF.

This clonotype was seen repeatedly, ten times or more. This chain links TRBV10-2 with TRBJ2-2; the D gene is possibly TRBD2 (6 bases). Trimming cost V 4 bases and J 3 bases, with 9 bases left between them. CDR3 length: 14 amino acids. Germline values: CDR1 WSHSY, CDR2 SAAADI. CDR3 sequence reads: CASSGRLDTGELFF. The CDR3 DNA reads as TGCGCCAGCAGTGGAAGACTAGACACCGGGGAGCTGTTTTTT.

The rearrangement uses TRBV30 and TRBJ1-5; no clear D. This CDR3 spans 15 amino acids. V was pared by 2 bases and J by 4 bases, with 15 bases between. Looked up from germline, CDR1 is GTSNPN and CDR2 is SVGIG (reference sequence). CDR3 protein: CAWSLGATPNQPQHF. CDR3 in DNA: TGTGCCTGGAGTCTTGGAGCCACTCCGAATCAGCCCCAGCATTTT.

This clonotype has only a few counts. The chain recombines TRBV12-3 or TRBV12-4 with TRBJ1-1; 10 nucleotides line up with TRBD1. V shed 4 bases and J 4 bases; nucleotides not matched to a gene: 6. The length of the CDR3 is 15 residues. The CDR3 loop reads CASSSWTGGVTEAFF. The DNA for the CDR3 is TGTGCCAGCAGTTCGTGGACAGGGGGTGTCACTGAAGCTTTCTTT.

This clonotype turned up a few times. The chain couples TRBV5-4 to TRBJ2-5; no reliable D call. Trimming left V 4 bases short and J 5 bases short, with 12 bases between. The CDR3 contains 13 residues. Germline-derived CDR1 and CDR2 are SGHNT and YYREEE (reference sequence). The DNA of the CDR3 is TGTGCCAGCAGCCCACGTTCGCGGGAGACCCAGTACTTC. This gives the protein CASSPRSRETQYF.

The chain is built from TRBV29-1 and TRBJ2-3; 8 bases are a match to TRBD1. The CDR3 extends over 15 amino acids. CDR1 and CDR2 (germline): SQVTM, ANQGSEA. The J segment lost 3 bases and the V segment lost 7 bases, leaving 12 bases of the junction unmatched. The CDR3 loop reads CSASRQGMSTDTQYF. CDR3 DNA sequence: TGCAGCGCTTCACGACAGGGGATGAGTACAGATACGCAGTATTTT.

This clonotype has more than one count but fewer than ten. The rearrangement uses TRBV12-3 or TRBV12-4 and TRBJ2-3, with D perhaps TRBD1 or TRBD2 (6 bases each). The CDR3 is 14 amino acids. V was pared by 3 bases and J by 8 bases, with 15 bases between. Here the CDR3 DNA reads TGTGCCAGCAGTTTTGATGGGGGGCGGGCTACGCAGTATTTT. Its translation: CASSFDGGRATQYF.

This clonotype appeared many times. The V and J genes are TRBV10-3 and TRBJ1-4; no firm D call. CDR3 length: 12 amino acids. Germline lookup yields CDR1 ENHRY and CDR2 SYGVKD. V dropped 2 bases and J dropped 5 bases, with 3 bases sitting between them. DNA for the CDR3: TGTGCCATCAGTGAGGAAAATGAAAAACTGTTTTTT. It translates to CAISEENEKLFF.

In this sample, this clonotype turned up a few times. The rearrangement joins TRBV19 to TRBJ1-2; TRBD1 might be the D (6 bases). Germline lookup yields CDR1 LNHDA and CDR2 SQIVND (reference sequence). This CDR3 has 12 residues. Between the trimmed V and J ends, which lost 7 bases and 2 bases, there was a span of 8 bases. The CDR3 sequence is CASKDRNYGYTF. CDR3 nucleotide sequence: TGTGCCAGTAAAGACAGGAACTATGGCTACACCTTC.

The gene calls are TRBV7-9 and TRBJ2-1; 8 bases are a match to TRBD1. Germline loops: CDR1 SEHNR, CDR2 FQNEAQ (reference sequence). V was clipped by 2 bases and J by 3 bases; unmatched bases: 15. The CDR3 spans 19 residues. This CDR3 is CASSLSKLSGTGVYNEQFF. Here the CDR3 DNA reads TGTGCCAGCAGCTTATCTAAGTTATCCGGGACAGGTGTCTACAATGAGCAGTTCTTC.

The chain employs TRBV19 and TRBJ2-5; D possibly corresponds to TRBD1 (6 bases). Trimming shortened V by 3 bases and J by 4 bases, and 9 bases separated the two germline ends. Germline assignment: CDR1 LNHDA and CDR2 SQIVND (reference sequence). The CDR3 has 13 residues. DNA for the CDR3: TGTGCCAGTAGTATCAGGGGTCCAGAGACCCAGTACTTC. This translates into CASSIRGPETQYF.

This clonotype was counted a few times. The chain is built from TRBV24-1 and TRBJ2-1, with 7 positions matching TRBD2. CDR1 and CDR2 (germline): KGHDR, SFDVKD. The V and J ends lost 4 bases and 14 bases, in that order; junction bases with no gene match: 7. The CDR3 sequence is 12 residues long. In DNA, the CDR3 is TGTGCCACCAGTGACTCGCGTCGGGGGGAGTTCTTC. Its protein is CATSDSRRGEFF.